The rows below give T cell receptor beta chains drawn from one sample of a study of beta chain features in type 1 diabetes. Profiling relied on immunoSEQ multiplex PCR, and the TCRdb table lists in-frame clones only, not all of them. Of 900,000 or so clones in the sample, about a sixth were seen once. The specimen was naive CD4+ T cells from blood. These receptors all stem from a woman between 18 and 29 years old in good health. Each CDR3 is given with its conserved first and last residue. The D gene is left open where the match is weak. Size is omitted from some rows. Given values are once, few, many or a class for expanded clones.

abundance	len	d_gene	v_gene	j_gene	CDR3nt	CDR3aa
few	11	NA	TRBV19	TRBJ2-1	TGTGCCAGTAGTCTCTCAGGTTCTCTGTTCTTC	CASSLSGSLFF
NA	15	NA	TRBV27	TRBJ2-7	TGTGCCAGCAGTCACCGCCCAGGGGGGATCGACGAGCAGTACTTC	CASSHRPGGIDEQYF
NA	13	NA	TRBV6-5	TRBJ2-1	TGTGCCAGCACCCTTGACTCCTACAATGAGCAGTTCTTC	CASTLDSYNEQFF
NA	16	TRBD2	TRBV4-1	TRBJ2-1	TGCGCCAGCAGCCAAGTAGGGCGGGAGCGTGGCAATGAGCAGTTCTTC	CASSQVGRERGNEQFF
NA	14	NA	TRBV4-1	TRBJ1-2	TGCGCCAGCAGCCAAGAACAGGTTCTCTATGGCTACACCTTC	CASSQEQVLYGYTF
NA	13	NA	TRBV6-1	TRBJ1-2	TGTGCCAGCAGTGTCTTGGTGTACTATGGCTACACCTTC	CASSVLVYYGYTF
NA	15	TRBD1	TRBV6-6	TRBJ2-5	TGTGCCAGCAGTTACGTGGGACAGGGCAGCGAGACCCAGTACTTC	CASSYVGQGSETQYF
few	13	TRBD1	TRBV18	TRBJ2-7	TGTGCCAGCTCTCGACAGGGAACCTACGAGCAGTACTTC	CASSRQGTYEQYF
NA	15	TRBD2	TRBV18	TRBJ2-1	TGTGCCAGCGGCCAGGGGACTAGCGCGCGCAATGAGCAGTTCTTC	CASGQGTSARNEQFF
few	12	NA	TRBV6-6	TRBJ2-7	TGTGCCAGCAAATCGAGGGGTTACGAGCAGTACTTC	CASKSRGYEQYF
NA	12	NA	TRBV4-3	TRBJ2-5	TGCGCCAGCAGCGAGGATTTGGAGACCCAGTACTTC	CASSEDLETQYF
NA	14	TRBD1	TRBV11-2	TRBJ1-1	TGTGCCAGCAGCTACGGGACAGGGTACACTGAAGCTTTCTTT	CASSYGTGYTEAFF
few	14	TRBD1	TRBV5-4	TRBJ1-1	TGTGCCAGCAGCTCCACAGGGGGCAGAGCTGAAGCTTTCTTT	CASSSTGGRAEAFF
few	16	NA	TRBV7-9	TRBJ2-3	TGTGCCAGCAGCCGGAGTGTAGGGGACGGCACAGATACGCAGTATTTT	CASSRSVGDGTDTQYF
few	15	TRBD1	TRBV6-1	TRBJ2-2	TGTGCCAGCAGTACGGGACAGGGGAGTGGCGGGGAGCTGTTTTTT	CASSTGQGSGGELFF
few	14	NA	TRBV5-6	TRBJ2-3	TGTGCCAGCAGCTTAACCGGAAGCACAGATACGCAGTATTTT	CASSLTGSTDTQYF